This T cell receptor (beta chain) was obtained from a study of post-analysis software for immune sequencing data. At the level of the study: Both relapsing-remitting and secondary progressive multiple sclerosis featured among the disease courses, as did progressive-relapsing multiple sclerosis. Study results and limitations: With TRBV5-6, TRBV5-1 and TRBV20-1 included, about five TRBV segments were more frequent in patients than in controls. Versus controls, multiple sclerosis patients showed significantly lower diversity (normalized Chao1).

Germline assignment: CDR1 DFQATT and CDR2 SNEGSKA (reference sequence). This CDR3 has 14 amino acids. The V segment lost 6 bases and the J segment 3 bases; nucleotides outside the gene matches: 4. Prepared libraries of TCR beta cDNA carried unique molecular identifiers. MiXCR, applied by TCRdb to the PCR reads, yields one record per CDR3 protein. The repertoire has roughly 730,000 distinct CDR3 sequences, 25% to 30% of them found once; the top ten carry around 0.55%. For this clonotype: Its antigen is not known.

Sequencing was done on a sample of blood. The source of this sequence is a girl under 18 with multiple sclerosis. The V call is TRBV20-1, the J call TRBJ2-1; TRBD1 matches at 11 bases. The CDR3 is CSARGTGGYNEQFF. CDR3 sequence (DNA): TGCAGTGCAAGGGGGACAGGGGGCTACAATGAGCAGTTCTTC.